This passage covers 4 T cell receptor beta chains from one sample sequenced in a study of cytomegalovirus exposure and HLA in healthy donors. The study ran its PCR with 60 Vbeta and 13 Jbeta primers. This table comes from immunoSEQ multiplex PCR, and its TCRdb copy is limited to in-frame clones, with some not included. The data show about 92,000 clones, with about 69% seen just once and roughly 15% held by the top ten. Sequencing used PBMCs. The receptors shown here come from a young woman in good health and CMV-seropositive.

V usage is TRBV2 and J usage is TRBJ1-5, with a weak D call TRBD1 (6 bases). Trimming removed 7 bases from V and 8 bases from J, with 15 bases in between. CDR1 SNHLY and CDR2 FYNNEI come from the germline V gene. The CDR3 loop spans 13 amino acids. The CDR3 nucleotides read TGTGCCAGCATCCTCACCAGGGGTGAGCCCCAGCATTTT. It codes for CASILTRGEPQHF.

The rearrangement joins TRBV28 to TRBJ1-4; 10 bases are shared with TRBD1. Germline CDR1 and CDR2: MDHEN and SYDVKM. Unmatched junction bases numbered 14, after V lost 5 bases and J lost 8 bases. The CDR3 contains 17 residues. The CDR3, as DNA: TGTGCCAGCAGTATACCGGGACCCGGGACAGGGGAGGAAAAACTGTTTTTT. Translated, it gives CASSIPGPGTGEEKLFF.

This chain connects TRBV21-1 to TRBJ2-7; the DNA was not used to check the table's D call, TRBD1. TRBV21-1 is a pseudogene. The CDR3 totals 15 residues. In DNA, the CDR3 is TGTGCCAGCAGCAATTATCGGGACAGGGTCGACGAGCAGTACTTC. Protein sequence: CASSNYRDRVDEQYF.

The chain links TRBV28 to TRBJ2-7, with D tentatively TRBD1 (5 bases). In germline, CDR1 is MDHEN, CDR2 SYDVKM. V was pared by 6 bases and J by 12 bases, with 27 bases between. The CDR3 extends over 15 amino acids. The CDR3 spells CASSQPKGLEDKWYF. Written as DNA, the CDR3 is TGTGCCAGCAGCCAGCCCAAGGGGCTAGAAGATAAATGGTACTTC.